This T cell receptor beta chain was sequenced for a study of CD8 T cells in ankylosing spondylitis. This clonotype was seen many times. Its specificity is unknown. Making the TCR beta libraries involved quantitative 5'-RACE with molecular barcodes. TCRdb processed the 5' RACE reads anew with MiXCR; each CDR3 protein has one entry. This sample has more than 400,000 distinct CDR3 sequences; approximately 5.3% occur once, and the top ten carry under 4.5%. The CDR3 sequence is 14 residues long. The germline V gene has CDR1 DFQATT and CDR2 SNEGSKA (reference sequence). Between the trimmed V and J ends, which lost 0 bases and 6 bases, there was a span of 14 bases. Study-wide findings and caveats: Some motif variants had been reported before (in reactive arthritis synovial fluid and blood). Enrichment of disease-linked clones was reportedly significant in matched ankylosing spondylitis synovial fluid. Ankylosing spondylitis blood appeared to be characterized by a TCR beta motif of several highly homologous variants.

The sequencing input was blood, either unsorted or a sorted T cell fraction (not recorded which). This sequence originates from a male donor with ankylosing spondylitis. This chain uses TRBV20-1 with TRBJ1-2; D is undetermined. CDR3 in amino acids: CSARDLGRSNGYTF. For the CDR3, the DNA is TGCAGTGCTAGAGATCTGGGAAGGAGTAATGGCTACACCTTC.